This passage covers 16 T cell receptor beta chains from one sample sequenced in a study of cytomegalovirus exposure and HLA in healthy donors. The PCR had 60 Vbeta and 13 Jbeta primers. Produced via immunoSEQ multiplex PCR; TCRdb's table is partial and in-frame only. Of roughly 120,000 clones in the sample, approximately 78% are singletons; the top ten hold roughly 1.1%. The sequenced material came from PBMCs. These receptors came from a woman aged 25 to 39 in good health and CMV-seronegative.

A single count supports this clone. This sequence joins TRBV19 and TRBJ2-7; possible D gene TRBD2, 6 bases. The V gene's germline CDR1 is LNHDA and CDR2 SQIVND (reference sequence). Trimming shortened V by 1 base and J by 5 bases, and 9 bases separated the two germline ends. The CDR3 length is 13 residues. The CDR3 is CASSIVSGDEQYF. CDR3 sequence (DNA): TGTGCCAGTAGTATAGTTTCGGGGGACGAGCAGTACTTC.

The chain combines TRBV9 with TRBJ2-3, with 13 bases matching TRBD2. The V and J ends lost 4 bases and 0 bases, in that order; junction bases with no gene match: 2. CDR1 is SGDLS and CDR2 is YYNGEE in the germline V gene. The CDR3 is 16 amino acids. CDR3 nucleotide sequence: TGTGCCAGCAGCACTAGCGGGGGGGTGAGCACAGATACGCAGTATTTT. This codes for CASSTSGGVSTDTQYF.

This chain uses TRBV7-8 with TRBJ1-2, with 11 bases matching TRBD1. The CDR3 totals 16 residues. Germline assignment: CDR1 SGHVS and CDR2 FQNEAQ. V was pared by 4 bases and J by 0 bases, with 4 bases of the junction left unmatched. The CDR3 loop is CASSSRTGGANYGYTF. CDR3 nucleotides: TGTGCCAGCAGCTCGCGGACAGGGGGCGCTAACTATGGCTACACCTTC. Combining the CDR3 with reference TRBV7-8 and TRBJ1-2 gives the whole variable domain GAGVSQSPRYKVAKRGQDVALRCDPISGHVSLFWYQQALGQGPEFLTYFQNEAQLDKSGLPSDRFFAERPEGSVSTLKIQRTQQEDSAVYLCASSSRTGGANYGYTFGSGTRLTVV.

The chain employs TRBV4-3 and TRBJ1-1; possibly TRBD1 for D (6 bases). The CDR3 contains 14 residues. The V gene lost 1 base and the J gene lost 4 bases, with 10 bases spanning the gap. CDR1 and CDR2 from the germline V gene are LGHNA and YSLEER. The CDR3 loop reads CASSQVATGTEAFF. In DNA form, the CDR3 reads TGCGCCAGCAGCCAAGTGGCGACAGGCACTGAAGCTTTCTTT.

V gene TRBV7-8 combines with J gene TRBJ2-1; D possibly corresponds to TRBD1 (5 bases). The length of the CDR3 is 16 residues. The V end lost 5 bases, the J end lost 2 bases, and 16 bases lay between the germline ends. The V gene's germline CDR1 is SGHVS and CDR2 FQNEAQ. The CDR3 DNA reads TGTGCCAGCAGCCACCAGGGCCGAAAACCCTACAATGAGCAGTTCTTC. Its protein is CASSHQGRKPYNEQFF.

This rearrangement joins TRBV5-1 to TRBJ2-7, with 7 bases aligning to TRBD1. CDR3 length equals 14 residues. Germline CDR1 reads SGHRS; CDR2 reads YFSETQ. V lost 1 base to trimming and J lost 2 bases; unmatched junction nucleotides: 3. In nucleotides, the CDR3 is TGCGCCAGCAGCTTGAACAGGGGCGCCTACGAGCAGTACTTC. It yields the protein CASSLNRGAYEQYF. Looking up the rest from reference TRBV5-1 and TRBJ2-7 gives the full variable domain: KAGVTQTPRYLIKTRGQQVTLSCSPISGHRSVSWYQQTPGQGLQFLFEYFSETQRNKGNFPGRFSGRQFSNSRSEMNVSTLELGDSALYLCASSLNRGAYEQYFGPGTRLTVT.

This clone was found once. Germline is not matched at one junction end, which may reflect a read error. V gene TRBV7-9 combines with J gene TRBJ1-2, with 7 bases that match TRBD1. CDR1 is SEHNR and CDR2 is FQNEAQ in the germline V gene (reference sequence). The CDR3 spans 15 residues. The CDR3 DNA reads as TGTTCCAGCAGCCATTCCGGGACAGCCGTATATGGCTACACCTTC. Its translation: CSSSHSGTAVYGYTF.

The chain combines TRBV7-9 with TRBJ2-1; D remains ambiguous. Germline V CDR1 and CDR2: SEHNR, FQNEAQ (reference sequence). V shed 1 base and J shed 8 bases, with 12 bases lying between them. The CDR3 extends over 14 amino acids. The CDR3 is CASSLEGLVDEQFF. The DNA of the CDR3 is TGTGCCAGCAGCTTAGAAGGTCTAGTCGATGAGCAGTTCTTC. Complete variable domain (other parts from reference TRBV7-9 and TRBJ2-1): DTGVSQNPRHKITKRGQNVTFRCDPISEHNRLYWYRQTLGQGPEFLTYFQNEAQLEKSRLLSDRFSAERPKGSFSTLEIQRTEQGDSAMYLCASSLEGLVDEQFFGPGTRLTVL.

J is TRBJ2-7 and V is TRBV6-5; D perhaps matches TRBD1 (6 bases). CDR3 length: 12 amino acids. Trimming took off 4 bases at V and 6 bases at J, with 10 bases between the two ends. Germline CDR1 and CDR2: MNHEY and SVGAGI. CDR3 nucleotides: TGTGCCAGCAGTTCCTACAGGGCCGAGCAGTACTTC. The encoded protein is CASSSYRAEQYF.

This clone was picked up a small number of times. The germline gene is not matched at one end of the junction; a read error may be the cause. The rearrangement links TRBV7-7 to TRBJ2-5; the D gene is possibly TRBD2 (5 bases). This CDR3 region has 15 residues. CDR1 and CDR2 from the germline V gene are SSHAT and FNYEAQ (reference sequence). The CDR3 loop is CASSLSNGLQETQYF. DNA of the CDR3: TGTGCTAGCAGCTTAAGTAACGGACTCCAAGAGACCCAGTACTTC.

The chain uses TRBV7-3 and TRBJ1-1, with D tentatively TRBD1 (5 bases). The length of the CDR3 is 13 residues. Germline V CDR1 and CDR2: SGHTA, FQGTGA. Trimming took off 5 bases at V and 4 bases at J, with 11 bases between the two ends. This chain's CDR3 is CASSQGARTEAFF. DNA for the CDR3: TGTGCCAGCAGCCAAGGGGCACGCACTGAAGCTTTCTTT. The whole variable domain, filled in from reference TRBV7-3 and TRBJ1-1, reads GAGVSQTPSNKVTEKGKYVELRCDPISGHTALYWYRQSLGQGPEFLIYFQGTGAADDSGLPNDRFFAVRPEGSVSTLKIQRTERGDSAVYLCASSQGARTEAFFGQGTRLTVV.

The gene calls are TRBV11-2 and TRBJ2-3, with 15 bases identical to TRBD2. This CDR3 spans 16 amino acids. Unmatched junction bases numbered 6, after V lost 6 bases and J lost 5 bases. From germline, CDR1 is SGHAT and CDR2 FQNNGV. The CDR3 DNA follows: TGTGCCAGCAGAGGACTAGCGGGGGGGCACGGAGATACGCAGTATTTT. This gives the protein CASRGLAGGHGDTQYF.

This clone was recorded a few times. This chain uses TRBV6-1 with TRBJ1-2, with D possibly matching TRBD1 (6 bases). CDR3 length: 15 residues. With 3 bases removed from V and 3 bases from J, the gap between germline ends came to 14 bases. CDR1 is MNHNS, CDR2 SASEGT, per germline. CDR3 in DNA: TGTGCCAGCAGTGAGGCCGAGACAGGATACTATGGCTACACCTTC. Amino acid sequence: CASSEAETGYYGYTF.

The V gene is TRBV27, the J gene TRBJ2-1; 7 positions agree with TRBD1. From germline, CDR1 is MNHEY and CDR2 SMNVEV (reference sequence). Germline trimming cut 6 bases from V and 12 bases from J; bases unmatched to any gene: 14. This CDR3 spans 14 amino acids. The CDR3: CASSSGQVIPSQFF. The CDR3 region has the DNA TGTGCCAGCAGCTCCGGACAGGTTATCCCGTCGCAGTTCTTC.

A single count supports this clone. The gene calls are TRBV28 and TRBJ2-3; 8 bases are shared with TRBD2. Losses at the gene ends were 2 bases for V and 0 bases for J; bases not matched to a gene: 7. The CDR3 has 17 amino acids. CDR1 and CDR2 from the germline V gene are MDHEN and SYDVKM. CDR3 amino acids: CASSLDIAGPSTDTQYF. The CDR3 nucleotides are TGTGCCAGCAGTTTAGACATAGCGGGGCCTAGCACAGATACGCAGTATTTT.

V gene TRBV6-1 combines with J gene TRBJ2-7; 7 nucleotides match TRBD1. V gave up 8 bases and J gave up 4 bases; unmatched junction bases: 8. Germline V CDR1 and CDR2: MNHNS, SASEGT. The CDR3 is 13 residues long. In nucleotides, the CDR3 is TGTGCCAGCGTGGTAAGGGGGCTATACGAGCAGTACTTC. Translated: CASVVRGLYEQYF.